A single T cell receptor beta chain is shown here with its context. Antigen: not known. Germline loops: CDR1 LNHDA, CDR2 SQIVND (reference sequence). CDR3 length: 15 residues. Trimming cost V 6 bases and J 2 bases, with 16 bases left between them. The data belong to a study of T cell responses to AZD1222 COVID-19 vaccine. Study-level points and caveats: The reported proportion of spike-specific TCRs targeting unmutated variant regions was nearly half. Dominant CD4 TCR responses targeted spike regions 160-218 and 743-854.

TCRdb keeps only in-frame clones here, not all; method: immunoSEQ multiplex PCR. The profile shows fewer than 140,000 clones, roughly 90% of them singletons. The clonotype comes from an adult in good health. The gene calls are TRBV19 and TRBJ1-2, with a tentative D call TRBD1 (5 bases). The sample was peripheral blood, taken on day 0 of AZD1222 vaccination. CDR3 nucleotides: TGTGCCAGTAGAGACTATGCAGGGAGAAACTATGGCTACACCTTC. This translates into CASRDYAGRNYGYTF.